This T cell receptor beta chain was captured by sequencing in a study of PD-1 blockade in classical Hodgkin lymphoma. A note on this clone: The antigen remains unidentified.

Whole-study findings and limits: Newly diagnosed patients were reported to start with lower TCR diversity than healthy donors.

This table comes from immunoSEQ multiplex PCR, and its TCRdb copy is limited to in-frame clones, with some not included. The sample yields 24,000 or so clones, more than 60% seen once. Each patient's relapse followed autologous stem cell transplantation, and brentuximab vedotin exposure varied. Patients had relapsed/refractory classical Hodgkin lymphoma with complete response, partial response or progressive disease as best response. This TCR derives from a human donor with classical Hodgkin lymphoma. Sample: peripheral blood mononuclear cells (PBMCs), taken before the second cycle of nivolumab.

The CDR3 spells CASSFAGTDTEAFF. DNA of the CDR3: TGTGCCAGCAGCTTCGCCGGGACGGACACTGAAGCTTTCTTT. The chain couples TRBV11-2 to TRBJ1-1, with D possibly TRBD1 on 5 matching bases. There are 14 residues in the CDR3. V lost 3 bases and J lost 3, with 11 bases in between. CDR1 is SGHAT and CDR2 is FQNNGV in the germline V gene.